This T cell receptor (beta chain) derives from a study of Graves' ophthalmopathy and Graves' hyperthyroidism. V shed 5 bases and J shed 7 bases, with 21 bases lying between them. This CDR3 is 15 amino acids long. Germline lookup yields CDR1 MDHEN and CDR2 SYDVKM. Serum thyroxine and TRAb, along with clinical symptoms, thyroid ultrasound and orbital computed tomography, were what diagnosis relied on. RNA transcripts were the template, and TCR beta CDR3 regions were amplified from them. Second-round multiplex PCR followed a first-round RT-PCR using HTBI primers. TCRdb ran MiXCR on the multiplex PCR reads and lists one entry per CDR3 protein. The data hold about 370,000 distinct CDR3 sequences, with about 17% observed a single time. In its sample, this clonotype was seen many times.

Source material: peripheral blood. This receptor was obtained from an adult woman with stable Graves' hyperthyroidism. The V and J genes are TRBV28 and TRBJ2-7, with D possibly TRBD1 on 7 matching bases. CDR3 coding DNA: TGTGCCAGCAGTCGAGGAGGGGGCGCCTCGGGGGAGCAGTACTTC. Translation: CASSRGGGASGEQYF.